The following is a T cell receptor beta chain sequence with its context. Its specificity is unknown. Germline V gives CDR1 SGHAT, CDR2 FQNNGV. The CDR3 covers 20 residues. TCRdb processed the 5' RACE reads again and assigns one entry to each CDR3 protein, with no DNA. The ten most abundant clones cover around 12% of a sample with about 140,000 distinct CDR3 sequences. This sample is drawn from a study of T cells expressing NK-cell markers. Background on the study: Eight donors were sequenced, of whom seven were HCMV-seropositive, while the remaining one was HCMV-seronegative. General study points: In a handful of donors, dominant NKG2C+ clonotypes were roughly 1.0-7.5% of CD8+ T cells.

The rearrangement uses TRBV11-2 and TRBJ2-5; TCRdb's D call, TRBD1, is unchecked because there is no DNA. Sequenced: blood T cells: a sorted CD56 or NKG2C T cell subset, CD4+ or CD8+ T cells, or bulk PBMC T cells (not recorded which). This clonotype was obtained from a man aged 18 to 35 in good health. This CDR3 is CASSLGVGSGGFVDQETQYF.